This TCR beta chain stems from a study of shared T cell receptors in the human thymus. Assay used: immunoSEQ multiplex PCR; TCRdb lists only in-frame clones, some missing. This sample carries about 710,000 clones, more than 70% of them seen once, and the ten largest clones take 0.009% to 0.0095%. A further study also used this sample, focusing on human thymus T cells. That study adds: Having surgery to correct congenital heart defects, healthy Finnish infants acted as the donors. V and J genes seemed to be used with bias in thymic and blood repertoires.

This clonotype was sampled from a boy younger than two with a congenital heart defect. Sequencing used thymocytes.

The CDR3 DNA is TGCGCCAGCAGCCATCCCGGGACAGGGGAAGTGAACACCGGGGAGCTGTTTTTT. It encodes CASSHPGTGEVNTGELFF. The V and J genes are TRBV4-1 and TRBJ2-2, with 10 bases fitting TRBD1. Germline V lookup: CDR1 MGHRA, CDR2 YSYEKL. Trimming took 3 bases from V and 1 from J; bases not matched to a gene: 8. The CDR3 spans 18 residues.